The text below deals with one TCR beta chain. The recovered donors of Cohort 3 showed two negative PCRs, clearance, or symptom resolution. The data are from a study of blood T cell repertoires in COVID-19. Across the whole study: From the United States, Italy and Spain came samples of acute and convalescent COVID-19.

This table comes from immunoSEQ multiplex PCR, and its TCRdb copy is limited to in-frame clones, with some not included. The repertoire consists of roughly 250,000 clones, with about 89% occurring once and the leading ten covering 1.9%. The sequence came from a woman aged 18-29 years who had recovered from COVID-19. Sequences were obtained from PBMCs or T cells enriched from blood (not recorded which).

The CDR3 DNA reads as TGTGCCAGCAGCCAGGGAGGGCAGGGTATTATCGAGGCTTTCTTT. It yields the protein CASSQGGQGIIEAFF. The chain is built from TRBV9 and TRBJ1-1; TRBD1 is a possible D gene (5 bases). V was cut by 4 bases and J by 11 bases, with 24 bases left in between. The CDR3 loop spans 15 amino acids. Germline assignment: CDR1 SGDLS and CDR2 YYNGEE.